Below, 31 T cell receptor beta chains from the same sample are listed, as sequenced in a study of blood T cell repertoires in COVID-19. Using immunoSEQ multiplex PCR, the repertoire was profiled, and TCRdb retains in-frame clones only, with some absent. The sample holds some 430,000 clones, less than 95% seen once. Sequencing was carried out using PBMCs or T cells enriched from blood (not recorded which). Receptors were obtained from a man aged 18 to 29 who had recovered from COVID-19.

The chain uses TRBV28 and TRBJ2-7, with D uncertain. V was trimmed by 4 bases and J by 4 bases, leaving 17 bases between them. Germline V gene sequence: CDR1 MDHEN, CDR2 SYDVKM. CDR3 length equals 15 residues. CDR3 DNA: TGTGCCAGCAGTTCCGCAGTCACCACCTTTTACGAGCAGTACTTC. It is translated as CASSSAVTTFYEQYF.

The rearrangement joins TRBV5-1 to TRBJ2-7; 9 bases agree with TRBD1. There are 14 residues in the CDR3. Losses at the gene ends were 3 bases for V and 3 bases for J; bases not matched to a gene: 4. Germline V CDR1 and CDR2: SGHRS, YFSETQ. The CDR3 loop is CASSSGTGIYEQYF. The CDR3 DNA reads TGCGCCAGCAGCTCCGGGACAGGGATCTACGAGCAGTACTTC.

V usage is TRBV9 and J usage is TRBJ2-2, with 9 nucleotides matching TRBD2. CDR1 and CDR2 (germline): SGDLS, YYNGEE. V lost 1 base and J lost 7; bases outside the gene matches: 14. The CDR3 consists of 18 residues. CDR3 residues: CASSVSDLAGVGGGELFF. In DNA form, the CDR3 reads TGTGCCAGCAGCGTATCGGATTTAGCGGGAGTGGGTGGCGGGGAGCTGTTTTTT.

CDR3 in amino acids: CASGSGTVVYSGNTIYF. The CDR3 DNA reads TGTGCTAGTGGTTCGGGGACAGTAGTTTACTCTGGAAACACCATATATTTT. The chain has TRBV12-5 and TRBJ1-3, with 7 bases fitting TRBD1. V was clipped by 4 bases and J by 0 bases; unmatched bases: 9. Germline CDR1 reads LGHNT; CDR2 reads FRNRAP. This CDR3 is 17 amino acids long. The full variable domain, its missing parts supplied by reference TRBV12-5 and TRBJ1-3, is DARVTQTPRHKVTEMGQEVTMRCQPILGHNTVFWYRQTMMQGLELLAYFRNRAPLDDSGMPKDRFSAEMPDATLATLKIQPSEPRDSAVYFCASGSGTVVYSGNTIYFGEGSWLTVV.

This chain connects TRBV5-1 to TRBJ2-1, with TRBD2 matching over 11 bases. CDR3 size: 15 residues. V lost 4 bases, J lost 9 bases, and 9 bases stayed unmatched. CDR1 and CDR2 from the germline V gene are SGHRS and YFSETQ. Written as DNA, the CDR3 is TGCGCCAGCAGCCTGGATCGGACTAGCGGGTTTGAGCAGTTCTTC. Its translation: CASSLDRTSGFEQFF.

The V and J genes are TRBV2 and TRBJ2-1; TRBD1 agrees at 9 bases. The CDR3 is 15 amino acids. Per germline, CDR1 SNHLY and CDR2 FYNNEI. J gave up 3 bases and V 4 bases, and 4 bases lay outside the gene matches. The CDR3: CASSVGQGGYNEQFF. The CDR3 DNA reads as TGTGCCAGCAGTGTGGGACAGGGAGGCTACAATGAGCAGTTCTTC.

J is TRBJ1-2 and V is TRBV14, with a possible D match to TRBD1 (6 bases). CDR1 is SGHDN, CDR2 FVKESK, per germline. Deletions cut 1 base from V and 3 bases from J, with 12 bases between. The CDR3 loop spans 15 amino acids. This chain's CDR3 is CASSQVQGSDYGYTF. DNA of the CDR3: TGTGCCAGCAGCCAAGTACAGGGTTCCGACTATGGCTACACCTTC.

The V and J genes are TRBV9 and TRBJ1-1; possibly TRBD1 for D (6 bases). Germline-derived CDR1 and CDR2 are SGDLS and YYNGEE. The ends were cut back, 4 bases at V and 1 base at J, with 23 bases in the middle. The CDR3 is 18 residues long. CDR3 DNA: TGTGCCAGCAGCCGGACCGACAGGACCCCGACCCCGAACACTGAAGCTTTCTTT. Encoded protein: CASSRTDRTPTPNTEAFF.

This clone was recorded once. The V gene is TRBV7-8, the J gene TRBJ2-5, with 9 bases matching TRBD2. The CDR3 is made up of 14 amino acids. V was pared by 11 bases and J by 3 bases, with 10 bases of the junction left unmatched. Per germline, CDR1 SGHVS and CDR2 FQNEAQ. The CDR3 region is CAEVSGGREETQYF. CDR3 in DNA: TGTGCCGAGGTTAGCGGGGGCCGGGAAGAGACCCAGTACTTC.

J is TRBJ2-5 and V is TRBV2, with D perhaps matching TRBD1 (7 bases). The CDR3 has 12 amino acids. Germline V gene data show CDR1 as SNHLY and CDR2 as FYNNEI. With 8 bases removed from V and 4 bases from J, the gap between germline ends came to 11 bases. The CDR3 here is CASGGGGETQYF. CDR3 in DNA: TGTGCCAGCGGAGGGGGCGGAGAGACCCAGTACTTC.

The chain uses TRBV18 and TRBJ1-1; 7 bases line up with TRBD1. The trim removed 2 bases at V and 1 base at J, leaving 7 bases unmatched. The V gene's germline CDR1 is KGHSH and CDR2 LQKENI. This CDR3 is built from 16 residues. As DNA, the CDR3 is TGTGCCAGCTCACCAGCGTCACAGGGGAGGAACACTGAAGCTTTCTTT. It yields the protein CASSPASQGRNTEAFF.

This chain connects TRBV30 to TRBJ1-1; D gene ambiguous. V was shortened by 8 bases and J by 3 bases, with 25 bases between the two germline ends. The CDR3 has 16 amino acids. Germline CDR1 and CDR2: GTSNPN and SVGIG (reference sequence). As DNA, the CDR3 is TGTGCCCGACATTCCGACATGCACAACGTGGACACTGAAGCTTTCTTT. Amino acid sequence: CARHSDMHNVDTEAFF.

This chain uses TRBV27 with TRBJ1-2; D ambiguous. The CDR3 has 13 residues. V dropped 2 bases and J dropped 4 bases, with 8 bases sitting between them. Germline CDR1 is MNHEY and CDR2 is SMNVEV (reference sequence). Written as DNA, the CDR3 is TGTGCCAGCAGTTTACGTCCTATCTATGGCTACACCTTC. Translating it yields CASSLRPIYGYTF.

V and J are TRBV10-3 and TRBJ1-5, with D perhaps matching TRBD1 (5 bases). Germline CDR1 is ENHRY and CDR2 is SYGVKD. Trimming cost V 7 bases and J 4 bases, with 8 bases left between them. CDR3 length: 12 amino acids. CDR3 coding DNA: TGTGCCATCATCGGGGGAAATCAGCCCCAGCATTTT. Translating gives CAIIGGNQPQHF.

This clone was found once. The rearrangement uses TRBV6-5 and TRBJ1-2, with 7 bases fitting TRBD1. This CDR3 contains 15 residues. The V gene's germline CDR1 is MNHEY and CDR2 SVGAGI. The junction had 10 bases not matched to a gene; V was cut back by 6 bases and J by 3 bases. In nucleotides, the CDR3 is TGTGCCAGCAGAATCCTGGACAGGTTAGACTATGGCTACACCTTC. The encoded protein is CASRILDRLDYGYTF.

This rearrangement joins TRBV11-2 to TRBJ1-2; maybe TRBD1 (6 bases). V was trimmed by 5 bases and J by 3 bases, leaving 16 bases between them. CDR1 SGHAT and CDR2 FQNNGV come from the germline V gene. There are 15 residues in the CDR3. The CDR3 reads CASSAYRGADYGYTF. CDR3 bases: TGTGCCAGCAGCGCCTATCGGGGGGCAGACTATGGCTACACCTTC.

This chain links TRBV3-1 (or the pseudogene TRBV3-2) with TRBJ2-1, with 10 bases aligning to TRBD2. V trimming: 0 bases; J trimming: 4 bases; junction bases outside the gene matches: 9. The CDR3 spans 18 residues. Germline lookup yields CDR1 LGHDT and CDR2 YNNKEL (reference sequence). The CDR3 region is CASSQDRVSGGWYNEQFF. The CDR3 DNA is TGTGCCAGCAGCCAAGATCGGGTTAGCGGGGGGTGGTACAATGAGCAGTTCTTC.

The V gene is TRBV12-3 or TRBV12-4, the J gene TRBJ1-2, with D hard to call. This CDR3 has 13 amino acids. V dropped 4 bases and J dropped 4 bases, with 10 bases sitting between them. The CDR3 spells CASSWARIYGYTF. The CDR3, as DNA: TGTGCCAGCAGTTGGGCAAGAATCTATGGCTACACCTTC.

The V gene is TRBV12-5, the J gene TRBJ2-7; D gene unclear. V was clipped by 5 bases and J by 0 bases, with 11 bases between them. CDR1 and CDR2 (germline): LGHNT, FRNRAP. This CDR3 contains 14 residues. CDR3 protein: CASGNMGLSYEQYF. The CDR3 nucleotides read TGTGCTAGTGGTAACATGGGCCTCTCCTACGAGCAGTACTTC.

Concerning this clone itself: Other DNA sequences from this sample encode an identical CDR3 as well. This rearrangement joins TRBV5-1 to TRBJ2-1, with 7 bases matching TRBD2. The CDR3 has 15 amino acids. V trimming: 0 bases; J trimming: 2 bases; junction bases outside the gene matches: 2. Germline values: CDR1 SGHRS, CDR2 YFSETQ. Written as DNA, the CDR3 is TGCGCCAGCAGCTTGGCTAGCGGAGCCTACAATGAGCAGTTCTTC. Amino acids: CASSLASGAYNEQFF.

The rearrangement links TRBV12-3 or TRBV12-4 to TRBJ1-2; D unresolved. The CDR3 consists of 12 residues. V lost 3 bases and J 5 bases, leaving 7 bases between the germline ends. CDR3 sequence reads: CASSLAGYGYTF. The CDR3 DNA is TGTGCCAGCAGTTTGGCGGGGTATGGCTACACCTTC.

The rearrangement joins TRBV27 to TRBJ2-3; 8 bases align to TRBD2. Germline assignment: CDR1 MNHEY and CDR2 SMNVEV (reference sequence). This CDR3 has 18 amino acids. V trimming: 1 base; J trimming: 1 base; junction bases outside the gene matches: 10. The CDR3 sequence: CASSLYPELADRTDTQYF. Here the CDR3 DNA reads TGTGCCAGCAGTTTATACCCCGAACTAGCGGACCGCACAGATACGCAGTATTTT.

This clone was seen just once. The V and J genes are TRBV29-1 and TRBJ2-5, with 11 bases lining up with TRBD2. The CDR3 totals 17 residues. The germline V gene encodes CDR1 SQVTM and CDR2 ANQGSEA. With V trimmed by 1 base and J by 2 bases, 9 bases remained unmatched. The CDR3 DNA follows: TGCAGCGTTGAAGGCGGTAGGGGACTAGCGGAACAAGAGACCCAGTACTTC. Residues: CSVEGGRGLAEQETQYF.

V usage is TRBV15 and J usage is TRBJ1-1; 8 bases match TRBD1. CDR1 is LNHNV and CDR2 is YYDKDF in the germline V gene (reference sequence). The CDR3 spans 14 residues. The J segment lost 5 bases and the V segment lost 4 bases, leaving 6 bases of the junction unmatched. This CDR3 reads CATSTPDRETEAFF. CDR3 DNA sequence: TGTGCCACCAGCACCCCGGACAGGGAAACTGAAGCTTTCTTT.

The genes are TRBV6-1 and TRBJ1-5, with D perhaps matching TRBD1 (5 bases). Germline lookup yields CDR1 MNHNS and CDR2 SASEGT. Deletions cut 0 bases from V and 6 bases from J, with 12 bases between. The CDR3 sequence is 15 residues long. The CDR3 loop is CASSEAEGHFQPQHF. The CDR3 DNA reads as TGTGCCAGCAGTGAAGCTGAAGGACACTTTCAGCCCCAGCATTTT.

In this sample, this clone turned up a few times. The V and J genes are TRBV9 and TRBJ1-2, with D tentatively TRBD1 (6 bases). Per germline, CDR1 SGDLS and CDR2 YYNGEE. V lost 4 bases and J lost 2, with 15 bases in between. The CDR3 covers 15 residues. Written as DNA, the CDR3 is TGTGCCAGCAGCCTCTCGGCAGGGGAAAACTATGGCTACACCTTC. Translating it yields CASSLSAGENYGYTF.

J is TRBJ2-7 and V is TRBV9, with a tentative D call TRBD2 (6 bases). Per germline, CDR1 SGDLS and CDR2 YYNGEE. The CDR3 length is 13 residues. Between the trimmed V and J ends, which lost 3 bases and 2 bases, there was a span of 9 bases. The CDR3 region is CASSGGETYEQYF. CDR3 nucleotides: TGTGCCAGCAGCGGGGGGGAAACCTACGAGCAGTACTTC.

The chain uses TRBV3-1 (or the pseudogene TRBV3-2) and TRBJ2-3; 12 nucleotides align to TRBD2. In germline, CDR1 is LGHDT, CDR2 YNNKEL (reference sequence). After removal of 2 bases from V and 2 bases from J, the junction contained 2 bases not matched to a gene. The CDR3 has 16 amino acids. The CDR3 region is CASSQTSGGTTDTQYF. In DNA form, the CDR3 reads TGTGCCAGCAGCCAAACTAGCGGGGGGACCACAGATACGCAGTATTTT.

Written as DNA, the CDR3 is TGTGCCAGCAGCCGTGACAGGGGAGGTGGCTACACCTTC. This codes for CASSRDRGGGYTF. The chain links TRBV6-5 to TRBJ1-2; 8 nucleotides match TRBD1. Losses at the gene ends were 6 bases for V and 7 bases for J; bases not matched to a gene: 7. The CDR3 extends over 13 amino acids. Germline-derived CDR1 and CDR2 are MNHEY and SVGAGI.

This sequence joins TRBV4-2 and TRBJ2-7; TRBD2 matches at 13 bases. Germline V CDR1 and CDR2: LGHNA, YNFKEQ. The CDR3 loop spans 17 amino acids. The J segment lost 3 bases and the V segment lost 2 bases, leaving 7 bases of the junction unmatched. This CDR3 is CASSQTSGRDGSYEQYF. CDR3 sequence (DNA): TGTGCCAGCAGCCAAACTAGCGGGAGGGACGGGAGCTACGAGCAGTACTTC.

The rearrangement uses TRBV5-5 and TRBJ1-1, with a possible D match to TRBD1 (5 bases). Germline CDR1 reads SGHKS; CDR2 reads YYEKEE (reference sequence). There are 14 residues in the CDR3. V shed 2 bases and J shed 1 base, with 9 bases lying between them. The DNA for the CDR3 is TGTGCCAGCAGCTTTGGAGGGGAGAACACTGAAGCTTTCTTT. This translates into CASSFGGENTEAFF.